Listed below are T cell receptor beta chains from one sample, sequenced in a study of Ad26.COV2.S vaccination and SARS-CoV-2 variants. Assay used: immunoSEQ multiplex PCR; TCRdb lists only in-frame clones, some missing. The sample lists about 180,000 clones; around 88% were seen once. The sample here was peripheral blood, taken after recovery from COVID-19. Receptors were obtained from a human donor who had recovered from COVID-19. The CDR3 runs from the conserved cysteine through the conserved F or W. Each record gives: D gene, J gene, clone size, V gene, CDR3 protein, CDR3 DNA. D genes are given only for firm matches. A row's size may be missing; if present it is once, few, many or a size class.

NA	TRBJ2-1	NA	TRBV19	CASSWESSYNEQFF	TGTGCCAGTAGTTGGGAGAGCTCCTACAATGAGCAGTTCTTC
NA	TRBJ2-7	NA	TRBV7-9	CASSPLQGLVGYEQYF	TGTGCCAGCAGCCCCCTCCAGGGGTTGGTAGGCTACGAGCAGTACTTC
TRBD1	TRBJ1-2	NA	TRBV9	CASSAGTVTNYGYTF	TGTGCCAGCAGCGCCGGGACAGTCACTAACTATGGCTACACCTTC
NA	TRBJ2-3	NA	TRBV28	CASNLGGAGVGDTQYF	TGTGCCAGCAACCTAGGGGGTGCGGGGGTGGGAGATACGCAGTATTTT
NA	TRBJ1-3	NA	TRBV2	CASSQDGGSGNTIYF	TGTGCCAGCAGCCAAGATGGGGGCTCTGGAAACACCATATATTTT
NA	TRBJ1-1	NA	TRBV27	CASSSDRMNTEAFF	TGTGCCAGCAGTTCCGACAGAATGAACACTGAAGCTTTCTTT
NA	TRBJ1-6	NA	TRBV30	CAWSVNQVGLSPLHF	TGTGCCTGGAGTGTTAACCAGGTGGGGTTATCACCCCTCCACTTT
NA	TRBJ2-7	NA	TRBV6-6	CASTPSGVYEQYF	TGTGCCAGCACTCCCAGTGGGGTTTACGAGCAGTACTTC
TRBD2	TRBJ2-3	once	TRBV7-9	CASSSAGTDTQYF	TGTGCCAGCAGCTCAGCGGGGACTGATACGCAGTATTTT
NA	TRBJ2-5	NA	TRBV6-1	CASSEGPLDQYF	TGTGCCAGCAGTGAGGGACCGCTGGACCAGTACTTC
NA	TRBJ1-5	NA	TRBV23-1	CASSQSTSEGLPNNQPQHF	TGCGCCAGCAGTCAATCCACTTCGGAGGGCCTGCCCAACAATCAGCCCCAGCATTTT
NA	TRBJ2-1	NA	TRBV6-6	CASSYSGDNEQFF	TGTGCCAGCAGTTACTCGGGGGACAATGAGCAGTTCTTC
TRBD1	TRBJ2-2	NA	TRBV6-6	CATLRDRILWELFF	TGTGCCACCTTGAGGGACAGGATTTTGTGGGAGCTGTTTTTT
NA	TRBJ2-7	NA	TRBV30	CALRTGPSYEQYF	TGTGCCTTGCGAACAGGGCCCTCCTACGAGCAGTACTTC
NA	TRBJ1-1	NA	TRBV6-5	CASRQGDGRTEAFF	TGTGCCAGCAGACAGGGCGACGGAAGGACTGAAGCTTTCTTT
NA	TRBJ1-1	NA	TRBV6-5	CASSPDGMDTEAFF	TGTGCCAGCAGTCCGGATGGGATGGATACTGAAGCTTTCTTT
TRBD1	TRBJ1-2	NA	TRBV7-8	CASSLEAQGSGYTF	TGTGCCAGCAGCTTAGAGGCACAGGGGTCGGGCTACACCTTC
NA	TRBJ1-2	NA	TRBV5-5	CASSLGQSRGGIYGYTF	TGTGCCAGCAGCTTGGGACAGTCGAGAGGAGGTATATATGGCTACACCTTC
NA	TRBJ2-1	NA	TRBV19	CAPLGEQFF	TGTGCCCCTTTGGGTGAGCAGTTCTTC
NA	TRBJ2-6	NA	TRBV6-5	CASSYSRTSGANVLTF	TGTGCCAGCAGTTACTCTAGGACCTCTGGGGCCAACGTCCTGACTTTC
NA	TRBJ1-5	NA	TRBV6-2/TRBV6-3	CASSQTTSNQPQHF	TGTGCCAGCAGTCAAACAACTAGTAATCAGCCCCAGCATTTT
NA	TRBJ2-7	NA	TRBV5-1	CASSQGLYSYEQYF	TGCGCCAGCAGCCAGGGGCTTTACTCCTACGAGCAGTACTTC
TRBD2	TRBJ2-5	NA	TRBV4-2	CASSQDLAGGPRETQYF	TGTGCCAGCAGCCAAGACCTAGCGGGAGGGCCTAGGGAGACCCAGTACTTC
NA	TRBJ1-1	NA	TRBV27	CASSFGRDTEAFF	TGTGCCAGCAGTTTCGGGAGGGACACTGAAGCTTTCTTT
TRBD2	TRBJ2-3	NA	TRBV28	CASHVVNDGAGGTDTQYF	TGTGCCAGCCACGTAGTCAATGATGGAGCGGGGGGAACAGATACGCAGTATTTT
NA	TRBJ1-4	few	TRBV28	CASSLTGQNEKLFF	TGTGCCAGCAGTTTAACCGGGCAGAATGAAAAACTGTTTTTT
NA	TRBJ1-2	NA	TRBV19	CASSMEIGSGYTF	TGTGCCAGTAGTATGGAGATAGGAAGCGGCTACACCTTC
NA	TRBJ2-2	NA	TRBV6-5	CASRWISTGELFF	TGTGCCAGCAGATGGATTAGCACCGGGGAGCTGTTTTTT
NA	TRBJ1-2	NA	TRBV7-9	CASSLGRGSYGYTF	TGTGCCAGCAGCTTAGGCCGGGGGTCATATGGCTACACCTTC
NA	TRBJ2-1	few	TRBV6-5	CASSRRESYNEQFF	TGTGCCAGTTCTAGACGGGAGTCATACAATGAGCAGTTCTTC
NA	TRBJ2-3	NA	TRBV10-2	CASSESGGTDTQYF	TGCGCCAGCAGTGAGTCGGGGGGTACAGATACGCAGTATTTT
NA	TRBJ2-2	NA	TRBV24-1	CATSDPGTGGGELFF	TGTGCCACCAGTGACCCCGGGACTGGGGGCGGGGAGCTGTTTTTT
NA	TRBJ2-6	NA	TRBV12-3/TRBV12-4	CASSLDSTYVLTF	TGTGCCAGCAGTTTAGACTCCACCTACGTCCTGACTTTC
NA	TRBJ2-5	NA	TRBV5-4	CASSLDTRHETQYF	TGTGCCAGCAGCTTGGATACTAGGCATGAGACCCAGTACTTC
NA	TRBJ1-5	medium-sized	TRBV19	CASTRLSRGNQPQHF	TGTGCCAGTACCCGGCTCTCTCGAGGCAATCAGCCCCAGCATTTT
NA	TRBJ1-5	few	TRBV2	CASRWQSNQPQHF	TGTGCCAGCAGATGGCAGAGCAATCAGCCCCAGCATTTT
NA	TRBJ2-5	once	TRBV2	CASSGVGQKVQETQYF	TGTGCCAGCAGTGGCGTAGGACAGAAAGTCCAAGAGACCCAGTACTTC
NA	TRBJ2-7	NA	TRBV5-1	CASRLGSYEQYF	TGCGCCAGCAGACTTGGAAGCTACGAGCAGTACTTC
NA	TRBJ1-5	NA	TRBV7-2	CASSLGQNQPQHF	TGTGCCAGCAGCTTAGGACAGAATCAGCCCCAGCATTTT
NA	TRBJ2-7	NA	TRBV28	CASSRPSARPSYEQYF	TGTGCCAGCAGCCGCCCTTCGGCTCGCCCCTCCTACGAGCAGTACTTC
TRBD2	TRBJ2-7	NA	TRBV5-5	CASSTGLAGAYEQYF	TGTGCCAGCAGCACCGGACTAGCGGGAGCCTACGAGCAGTACTTC
NA	TRBJ2-7	NA	TRBV7-9	CASSREPGSYEQYF	TGTGCCAGCAGCCGCGAGCCCGGGAGCTACGAGCAGTACTTC
TRBD1	TRBJ2-7	NA	TRBV18	CASSPTRQGWNEQYF	TGTGCCAGCTCACCGACCAGACAGGGATGGAACGAGCAGTACTTC
NA	TRBJ2-3	NA	TRBV5-1	CASSLGQGKDTQYF	TGCGCCAGCAGCTTAGGGCAGGGGAAAGATACGCAGTATTTT
NA	TRBJ2-3	NA	TRBV7-8	CASSSQGWGTDTQYF	TGTGCCAGCAGCTCACAGGGCTGGGGCACAGATACGCAGTATTTT
NA	TRBJ2-7	NA	TRBV9	CASSEYDSYEQYF	TGTGCCAGCAGCGAATACGACAGCTACGAGCAGTACTTC
TRBD1	TRBJ2-7	NA	TRBV9	CASSGTGVAEQYF	TGTGCCAGCAGTGGGACAGGGGTTGCCGAGCAGTACTTC
TRBD1	TRBJ1-4	few	TRBV5-3	CASYLKDREGEKLFF	TGTGCCAGCTATCTCAAGGACAGGGAAGGAGAAAAACTGTTTTTT
NA	TRBJ2-6	NA	TRBV5-1	CASSLTVAGANVLTF	TGCGCCAGCAGCTTAACAGTGGCTGGGGCCAACGTCCTGACTTTC
NA	TRBJ1-3	NA	TRBV3-1/TRBV3-2	CASSQVVRQGGNTIYF	TGTGCCAGCAGCCAAGTTGTTAGGCAGGGCGGAAACACCATATATTTT
TRBD2	TRBJ2-2	NA	TRBV7-2	CASSFPPSGAGNTGELFF	TGTGCCAGCAGCTTCCCGCCCAGCGGGGCTGGTAACACCGGGGAGCTGTTTTTT
NA	TRBJ1-1	once	TRBV19	CASSIGGTLNTEAFF	TGTGCCAGTAGTATAGGGGGCACCCTGAACACTGAAGCTTTCTTT
TRBD2	TRBJ2-3	NA	TRBV5-6	CASSWGLAPTDTQYF	TGTGCCAGCAGCTGGGGACTAGCTCCCACAGATACGCAGTATTTT
NA	TRBJ2-7	once	TRBV6-1	CASSEELKTYEQYF	TGTGCCAGCAGTGAGGAGCTCAAAACCTACGAGCAGTACTTC
NA	TRBJ2-1	NA	TRBV7-3	CASSLGLYDEQFF	TGTGCCAGCAGCTTAGGACTATACGATGAGCAGTTCTTC
TRBD1	TRBJ2-4	few	TRBV7-2	CASSLDSGGGIQYF	TGTGCCAGCAGCTTAGATTCAGGGGGTGGCATTCAGTACTTC
NA	TRBJ2-2	NA	TRBV7-3	CASSLTGGQPGELFF	TGTGCCAGCAGCTTAACTGGAGGGCAGCCCGGGGAGCTGTTTTTT
NA	TRBJ2-2	NA	TRBV5-1	CASSYEVTGELFF	TGCGCCAGCAGCTACGAGGTCACCGGGGAGCTGTTTTTT
NA	TRBJ2-1	NA	TRBV5-1	CASSRDGPAVDEQFF	TGCGCCAGCAGTAGGGATGGCCCAGCTGTTGATGAGCAGTTCTTC